The T cell receptor (beta chain) described here comes from a study of sequential checkpoint blockade in melanoma. For the study at large: Each arm's sequence ended with maintenance nivolumab. TCRβ was sequenced from DNA of under 100 pretreatment tumors. After nivolumab or ipilimumab alone, about two dozen patients had week-13 rebiopsies.

As for treatment: randomized to nivolumab then ipilimumab (arm A) or the reverse (arm B). This CDR3 is 11 amino acids long. V was cut by 3 bases and J by 7 bases, with 5 bases left in between. The germline V gene encodes CDR1 LNHDA and CDR2 SQIVND (reference sequence). Overall study results and limits: T-cell fraction and clonality followed PD-L1 and CD8+ counts, not mutational load.

Some clones are missing from TCRdb's copy, which holds only in-frame ones; the method was immunoSEQ multiplex PCR. The sample has about 3,200 clones; approximately 18% are singletons. Regarding this clone: Antigen unknown.

This specimen was tumor tissue (inferred from file names), taken from a patient given nivolumab and ipilimumab in sequence. The gene calls are TRBV19 and TRBJ2-3; D is unclear. This sequence was found in a human donor with melanoma. This chain's CDR3 is CASSMMNTQYF. CDR3 nucleotides: TGTGCCAGTAGTATGATGAATACGCAGTATTTT.